A single sample is the source of the 10 T cell receptor beta chains below, sequenced in a study of OX40 agonist ivuxolimab in advanced cancers. Only in-frame clones appear in the TCRdb table, and some are missing; sequencing was by immunoSEQ multiplex PCR. The table records 55,000 to 85,000 clones, 75% to 90% of them present only once. This material consisted of CD4+ or CD8+ T cells sorted from blood, taken in a trial of the OX40 agonist ivuxolimab. Source of these receptors: an adult with an advanced solid tumor such as melanoma, head and neck, liver or kidney cancer.

The chain has TRBV6-5 and TRBJ1-5, with D perhaps TRBD1 (5 bases). The CDR3 is made up of 15 amino acids. Germline assignment: CDR1 MNHEY and CDR2 SVGAGI. The V and J ends lost 3 bases and 11 bases respectively, with 20 bases between them. CDR3: CASSYSAGTTSAQHF. CDR3 in DNA: TGTGCCAGCAGTTATTCGGCCGGGACTACGTCGGCCCAGCATTTT.

The chain has TRBV5-4 and TRBJ2-7, with D hard to call. Per germline, CDR1 SGHNT and CDR2 YYREEE (reference sequence). V gave up 4 bases and J gave up 0 bases, with 17 bases separating them. This CDR3 contains 16 residues. The DNA of the CDR3 is TGTGCCAGCAGCCCTGGTGGGTCCCAAAGCTCCTACGAGCAGTACTTC. Translated, it gives CASSPGGSQSSYEQYF.

The chain links TRBV21-1 to TRBJ1-6; the table names TRBD1, a call not compared with the DNA. TRBV21-1 is reported as a pseudogene. The CDR3 covers 17 residues. The CDR3, as DNA: TGTGCCAGCAGCTCCCGCAGGGATACCTCCTATAATTCACCCCTCCACTTT. Its protein is CASSSRRDTSYNSPLHF.

This clone showed up just a few times. V gene TRBV12-1 combines with J gene TRBJ2-3; TRBD2, as called in the table, went unchecked against the DNA. TRBV12-1 is shown as a pseudogene. The CDR3 contains 16 residues. The CDR3 reads CASSLRQRGAGDTQYF. In DNA form, the CDR3 reads TGTGCCAGCAGCTTACGTCAGCGGGGGGCGGGAGATACGCAGTATTTT.

V gene TRBV7-3 combines with J gene TRBJ2-2; D is unclear. This CDR3 comprises 14 residues. Germline V gives CDR1 SGHTA, CDR2 FQGTGA. Deletions cut 5 bases from V and 8 bases from J, with 15 bases between. CDR3: CASSPTDRTGELFF. CDR3 bases: TGTGCCAGCAGCCCAACCGATAGGACGGGGGAGCTGTTTTTT.

The chain is built from TRBV7-2 and TRBJ2-1, with D possibly being TRBD1 or TRBD2 (5 bases each). There are 16 residues in the CDR3. V was clipped by 1 base and J by 5 bases, with 15 bases between them. Germline-derived CDR1 and CDR2 are SGHTA and FQGNSA. CDR3 DNA: TGTGCCAGCAGCTTAGTGTTTCCCGGGACCGACAATGAGCAGTTCTTC. Translating it yields CASSLVFPGTDNEQFF.

This clone was seen only once. The rearrangement uses TRBV6-1 and TRBJ1-2; D ambiguous. V gave up 5 bases and J gave up 8 bases, with 18 bases separating them. This CDR3 region has 14 residues. Per the germline V gene, CDR1 is MNHNS and CDR2 is SASEGT. Here the CDR3 reads CASSPGRDSRGYTF. CDR3 sequence (DNA): TGTGCCAGCAGTCCCGGACGGGATTCGAGAGGCTACACCTTC.

The chain couples TRBV4-1 to TRBJ1-2; TRBD1 matches 7 bases. Germline CDR1 is MGHRA and CDR2 is YSYEKL. The V and J ends lost 5 bases and 4 bases, in that order; junction bases with no gene match: 7. The CDR3 runs to 14 residues. CDR3 sequence (DNA): TGCGCCAGCAGCTCCCGACAGGGAGGCTATGGCTACACCTTC. This gives the protein CASSSRQGGYGYTF.

The chain uses TRBV7-9 and TRBJ2-1; weak D call: TRBD1 (6 bases). The CDR3 is 12 residues long. The germline gives CDR1 SEHNR, CDR2 FQNEAQ (reference sequence). V was shortened by 4 bases and J by 9 bases, with 10 bases between the two germline ends. The CDR3 DNA sequence: TGTGCCAGCAGCTCTACAGGGACTGAGCAGTTCTTC. It is translated as CASSSTGTEQFF. Combining the CDR3 with reference TRBV7-9 and TRBJ2-1 gives the whole variable domain DTGVSQNPRHKITKRGQNVTFRCDPISEHNRLYWYRQTLGQGPEFLTYFQNEAQLEKSRLLSDRFSAERPKGSFSTLEIQRTEQGDSAMYLCASSSTGTEQFFGPGTRLTVL.

This rearrangement joins TRBV5-6 to TRBJ1-6, with D perhaps matching TRBD1 (5 bases). Germline CDR1 reads SGHDT; CDR2 reads YYEEEE. Trimming left V 4 bases short and J 8 bases short, with 16 bases between. The CDR3 covers 15 residues. The CDR3 spells CASSPSRGEHSPLHF. CDR3 DNA: TGTGCCAGCAGCCCGTCGAGAGGGGAACATTCACCCCTCCACTTT.